A single sample is the source of the 5 T cell receptor beta chains below, sequenced in a study of control samples from healthy donors and cancer patients (TCRdb year 2020). The library was made by the immunoSEQ multiplex PCR assay. Held by TCRdb, this immuneACCESS table contains in-frame sequences only and omits some clones. Under half of the omission traces to an unresolved V gene where checked; the cause of the rest is unknown. This sample lists some 66,000 clones; about 82% were detected once. 5% to 6.5% of the sample rests with the top ten. The specimen was blood. The receptors originated from a man in his forties in good health.

J is TRBJ1-1 and V is TRBV5-6; D is undetermined. The CDR3 consists of 11 residues. Germline lookup yields CDR1 SGHDT and CDR2 YYEEEE. V was cut by 0 bases and J by 4 bases, with 1 base left in between. The CDR3 DNA reads as TGTGCCAGCAGCTTGGGCACTGAAGCTTTCTTT. Protein product: CASSLGTEAFF.

The rearrangement links TRBV9 to TRBJ1-2; D is ambiguous. Trimming took off 3 bases at V and 8 bases at J, with 14 bases between the two ends. CDR3 size: 13 residues. CDR1 and CDR2 from the germline V gene are SGDLS and YYNGEE. The CDR3 loop is CASSATSQEGYTF. DNA of the CDR3: TGTGCCAGCAGCGCCACCTCTCAGGAGGGCTACACCTTC.

The rearrangement uses TRBV19 and TRBJ1-2; D is possibly TRBD1 (6 bases). V dropped 3 bases and J dropped 0 bases, with 23 bases sitting between them. CDR3 length: 19 amino acids. Germline V CDR1 and CDR2: LNHDA, SQIVND (reference sequence). This chain's CDR3 is CASSIRIAGQSTANYGYTF. CDR3 bases: TGTGCCAGTAGTATTCGAATTGCGGGACAATCGACAGCTAACTATGGCTACACCTTC.

On this clone: Germline and junction disagree at one end, which may indicate a read error. Here the CDR3 DNA reads TGTGCCCGCAGCCAAGGGCGGGGGGGCACCGGGGAGCTGTTTTTT. Translated: CARSQGRGGTGELFF. This rearrangement joins TRBV3-1 (or the pseudogene TRBV3-2) to TRBJ2-2, with TRBD2 identical over 9 bases. Germline assignment: CDR1 LGHDT and CDR2 YNNKEL (reference sequence). The CDR3 has 15 amino acids.

The gene calls are TRBV6-5 and TRBJ2-7; possibly TRBD2 for D (6 bases). The CDR3 consists of 13 residues. Trimming took 6 bases from V and 5 from J, leaving 14 bases between them. Germline CDR1 and CDR2: MNHEY and SVGAGI. Here the CDR3 DNA reads TGTGCCAGCAGCCGGTGGAGGGTGAACGAGCAGTACTTC. Translation: CASSRWRVNEQYF.